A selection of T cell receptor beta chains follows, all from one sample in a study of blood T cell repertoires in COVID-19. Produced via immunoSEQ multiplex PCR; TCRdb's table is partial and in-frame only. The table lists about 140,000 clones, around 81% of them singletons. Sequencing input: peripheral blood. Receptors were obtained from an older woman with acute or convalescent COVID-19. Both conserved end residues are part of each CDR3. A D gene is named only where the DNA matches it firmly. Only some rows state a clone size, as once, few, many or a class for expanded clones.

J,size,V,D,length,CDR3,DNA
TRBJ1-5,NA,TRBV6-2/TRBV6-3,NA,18,CASSYRAGEGYSNQPQHF,TGTGCCAGCAGTTACCGTGCAGGGGAAGGTTATAGCAATCAGCCCCAGCATTTT
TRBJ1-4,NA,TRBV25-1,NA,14,CASSSGVDNEKLFF,TGTGCCAGCTCTTCAGGGGTAGATAATGAAAAACTGTTTTTT
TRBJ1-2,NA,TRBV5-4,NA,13,CASSSPDSYGYTF,TGTGCCAGCAGCTCACCGGACAGCTATGGCTACACCTTC
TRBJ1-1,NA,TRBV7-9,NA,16,CATNPGRGEVNTEAFF,TGTGCCACCAACCCTGGGAGGGGTGAAGTGAACACTGAAGCTTTCTTT
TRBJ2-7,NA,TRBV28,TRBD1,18,CASSRSGTGGRITFLQYF,TGTGCCAGCAGCCGCTCCGGGACAGGGGGCCGGATTACGTTTTTGCAGTACTTC
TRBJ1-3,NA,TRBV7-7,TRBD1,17,CASIRDRGTKSGNTIYF,TGTGCCAGCATACGGGACAGGGGGACCAAGAGTGGAAACACCATATATTTT
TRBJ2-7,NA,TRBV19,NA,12,CASSAGGREQYF,TGTGCCAGTAGTGCCGGGGGTCGCGAGCAGTACTTC
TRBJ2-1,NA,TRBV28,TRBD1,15,CASSGGQSYHNEQFF,TGTGCCAGCAGTGGGGGACAGTCTTACCACAATGAGCAGTTCTTC
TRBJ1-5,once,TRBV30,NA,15,CAWSVTGRYNQPQHF,TGTGCCTGGTCCGTGACAGGACGGTACAATCAGCCCCAGCATTTT
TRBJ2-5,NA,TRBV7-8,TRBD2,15,CASSAYTGGQETQYF,TGTGCCAGCAGCGCATATACGGGGGGCCAAGAGACCCAGTACTTC
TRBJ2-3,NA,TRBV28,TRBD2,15,CASTPGGSLTDTQYF,TGTGCCAGCACCCCGGGCGGGAGTCTCACAGATACGCAGTATTTT
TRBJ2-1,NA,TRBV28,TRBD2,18,CASSSGTSGGYRYNEQFF,TGTGCCAGCAGTTCCGGGACTAGCGGGGGATATCGCTACAATGAGCAGTTCTTC
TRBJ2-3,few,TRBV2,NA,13,CASQPTFTDTQYF,TGTGCCAGCCAACCTACCTTCACAGATACGCAGTATTTT
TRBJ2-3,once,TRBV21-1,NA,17,CASSNPWTSEDTDTQYF,TGTGCCAGCAGCAACCCTTGGACTAGCGAGGACACAGATACGCAGTATTTT
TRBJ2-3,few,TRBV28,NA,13,CASSFGSTDTQYF,TGTGCCAGCAGTTTTGGCAGCACAGATACGCAGTATTTT
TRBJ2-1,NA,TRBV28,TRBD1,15,CASRNPGQGFNEQFF,TGTGCCAGCAGGAACCCGGGACAGGGTTTTAATGAGCAGTTCTTC
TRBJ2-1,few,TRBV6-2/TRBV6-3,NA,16,CASSGAAGRSYNEQFF,TGTGCCAGCAGTGGAGCTGCGGGACGCTCCTACAATGAGCAGTTCTTC
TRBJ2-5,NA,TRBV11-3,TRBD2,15,CASRGGAGALETQYF,TGTGCCAGCAGGGGAGGGGCGGGAGCATTGGAGACCCAGTACTTC
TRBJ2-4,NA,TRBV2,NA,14,CASGSSQGQNIQYF,TGTGCCAGCGGATCATCACAGGGACAAAACATTCAGTACTTC
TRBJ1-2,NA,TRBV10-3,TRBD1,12,CAISMDREGYTF,TGTGCCATCAGCATGGACAGGGAAGGCTACACCTTC
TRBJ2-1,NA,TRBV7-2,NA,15,CASSQGLPSINEQFF,TGTGCCAGCAGCCAAGGACTTCCCTCGATCAATGAGCAGTTCTTC
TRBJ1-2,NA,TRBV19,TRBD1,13,CASSMDRLYGYTF,TGTGCCAGTAGTATGGACAGGCTGTATGGCTACACCTTC
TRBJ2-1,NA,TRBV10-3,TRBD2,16,CAISGLAGASYNEQFF,TGTGCCATCAGCGGACTAGCGGGGGCCTCCTACAATGAGCAGTTCTTC
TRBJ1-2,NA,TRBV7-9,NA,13,CASSLGRGEGYTF,TGTGCCAGCAGCTTGGGCAGGGGCGAAGGCTACACCTTC
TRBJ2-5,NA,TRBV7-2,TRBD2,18,CASSLAGLAGGNQETQYF,TGTGCCAGCAGCTTAGCGGGGTTGGCGGGAGGAAACCAAGAGACCCAGTACTTC
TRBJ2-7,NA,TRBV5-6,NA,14,CASSFRGLLYEQYF,TGTGCCAGCAGCTTCCGGGGACTGCTCTACGAGCAGTACTTC
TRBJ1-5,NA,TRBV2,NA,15,CASSGRGASGQPQHF,TGTGCCAGCAGTGGAAGGGGCGCGTCAGGTCAGCCCCAGCATTTT
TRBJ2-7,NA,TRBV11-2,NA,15,CASSLVTGGDYEQYF,TGTGCCAGCAGCTTAGTAACAGGGGGGGACTACGAGCAGTACTTC
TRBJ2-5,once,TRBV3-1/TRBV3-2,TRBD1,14,CASSRGTAQETQYF,TGTGCCAGCAGCCGGGGGACAGCGCAAGAGACCCAGTACTTC
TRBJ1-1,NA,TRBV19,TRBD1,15,CASSIVQGASTEAFF,TGTGCCAGTAGTATAGTACAGGGGGCGAGCACTGAAGCTTTCTTT
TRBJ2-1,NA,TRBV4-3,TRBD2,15,CASSLGREAYNEQFF,TGCGCCAGCAGCCTCGGGCGGGAGGCCTACAATGAGCAGTTCTTC
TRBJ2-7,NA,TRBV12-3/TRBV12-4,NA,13,CASGRLSTLEQYF,TGTGCCAGCGGAAGACTCTCCACCCTCGAGCAGTACTTC
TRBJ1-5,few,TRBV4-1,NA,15,CASSPLRGGNQPQHF,TGCGCCAGCAGCCCTCTCAGGGGCGGCAATCAGCCCCAGCATTTT